The 20 T cell receptor beta chains listed next were all sequenced from one sample in a study of early T cells in non-severe SARS-CoV-2 infection. TCRdb passed the 5' RACE reads through MiXCR, listing each CDR3 protein once. Found here are roughly 54,000 distinct CDR3 sequences, 5.5% to 6.5% of them singletons; the top ten hold roughly 7%. The sequencing input was whole blood. The origin of the receptors is an adult who was a healthcare worker with PCR-confirmed SARS-CoV-2 infection or an uninfected control (not recorded which).

The CDR3 sequence is CASSLGTVNRRTEAFF. The CDR3 DNA follows: TGTGCCAGCAGCCTCGGGACTGTTAACCGTCGGACTGAAGCTTTCTTT. The genes are TRBV3-1 and TRBJ1-1; tentative D call: TRBD1 (5 bases). The CDR3 loop spans 16 amino acids. The V gene lost 4 bases and the J gene lost 5 bases, with 20 bases spanning the gap. The germline V gene has CDR1 LGHDT and CDR2 YNNKEL (reference sequence). Looking up the rest from reference TRBV3-1 and TRBJ1-1 gives the full variable domain: DTAVSQTPKYLVTQMGNDKSIKCEQNLGHDTMYWYKQDSKKFLKIMFSYNNKELIINETVPNRFSPKSPDKAHLNLHINSLELGDSAVYFCASSLGTVNRRTEAFFGQGTRLTVV.

This clonotype was counted between two and nine times. The gene calls are TRBV2 and TRBJ2-1; 9 bases map to TRBD2. The CDR3 spans 15 residues. With V trimmed by 6 bases and J by 2 bases, 5 bases remained unmatched. Germline V gene lookup returns CDR1 SNHLY and CDR2 FYNNEI. The CDR3, as DNA: TGTGCCAGCAGCGCGACTAGCGGAACCTACAATGAGCAGTTCTTC. Translated, it gives CASSATSGTYNEQFF.

Many counts were recorded for this clonotype. The chain employs TRBV20-1 and TRBJ1-5; D is ambiguous. Per germline, CDR1 DFQATT and CDR2 SNEGSKA (reference sequence). The CDR3 totals 16 residues. Trimming took off 0 bases at V and 2 bases at J, with 14 bases between the two ends. The CDR3 nucleotides are TGCAGTGCTAGAGATATCCGGGGATCCGGCAATCAGCCCCAGCATTTT. Encoded protein: CSARDIRGSGNQPQHF.

This clonotype showed up many times. The rearrangement uses TRBV6-2 or TRBV6-3 and TRBJ1-5; D is unresolved. Trimming shortened V by 0 bases and J by 5 bases, and 14 bases separated the two germline ends. The CDR3 has 16 residues. Germline-derived CDR1 and CDR2 are MNHEY and SVGEGT. The CDR3 region is CASSYSMSIVDQPQHF. The DNA of the CDR3 is TGTGCCAGCAGTTACTCGATGTCTATTGTGGATCAGCCCCAGCATTTT.

The chain has TRBV12-3 or TRBV12-4 and TRBJ2-5; 10 nucleotides line up with TRBD1. CDR3 length: 18 amino acids. The ends lost 5 bases at V and 7 bases at J; junction bases unmatched: 19. The CDR3 DNA sequence: TGTGCCAGCAGTCCCCCCCCGGCCGTGACAGGGGGCGAATGGACCCAGTACTTC. It translates to CASSPPPAVTGGEWTQYF.

This clonotype was counted at least ten times. The chain has TRBV7-2 and TRBJ2-1; possible D gene TRBD1, 6 bases. The CDR3 totals 15 residues. Germline CDR1 reads SGHTA; CDR2 reads FQGNSA. Trimming shortened V by 3 bases and J by 3 bases, and 12 bases separated the two germline ends. The CDR3 nucleotides are TGTGCCAGCAGCTTTGACGGACAGTACTACAATGAGCAGTTCTTC. This translates into CASSFDGQYYNEQFF. The whole variable domain, remainder taken from reference TRBV7-2 and TRBJ2-1, is GAGVSQSPSNKVTEKGKDVELRCDPISGHTALYWYRQSLGQGLEFLIYFQGNSAPDKSGLPSDRFSAERTGGSVSTLTIQRTQQEDSAVYLCASSFDGQYYNEQFFGPGTRLTVL.

V usage is TRBV30 and J usage is TRBJ2-1; unclear D gene. Germline CDR1 is GTSNPN and CDR2 is SVGIG (reference sequence). This CDR3 region has 13 residues. Between the trimmed V and J ends, which lost 5 bases and 0 bases, there was a span of 8 bases. The CDR3 coding sequence is TGTGCCTGGTCTATTATCTCCTACAATGAGCAGTTCTTC. It translates to CAWSIISYNEQFF.

The J gene is TRBJ2-7, the V gene TRBV12-3 or TRBV12-4, with TRBD2 as a possible D gene (5 bases). The CDR3 length is 16 residues. Trimming stripped 2 bases from V and 3 bases from J, with 17 bases between. CDR3 sequence: CASSLLPSAGIYEQYF. The CDR3 DNA reads as TGTGCCAGCAGTTTACTGCCCTCGGCGGGCATCTACGAGCAGTACTTC.

This clonotype has ten or more counts. The gene calls are TRBV5-1 and TRBJ2-7, with TRBD1 matching over 10 bases. V lost 4 bases to trimming and J lost 1 base; unmatched junction nucleotides: 8. From germline, CDR1 is SGHRS and CDR2 YFSETQ. This CDR3 spans 16 amino acids. CDR3 in DNA: TGCGCCAGCAGCAGATCCGGGACAGGGGCGTCCTACGAGCAGTACTTC. Its translation is CASSRSGTGASYEQYF. Filled out from reference TRBV5-1 and TRBJ2-7, the complete variable domain reads KAGVTQTPRYLIKTRGQQVTLSCSPISGHRSVSWYQQTPGQGLQFLFEYFSETQRNKGNFPGRFSGRQFSNSRSEMNVSTLELGDSALYLCASSRSGTGASYEQYFGPGTRLTVT.

This clonotype was seen many times. The genes are TRBV7-9 and TRBJ1-5; 9 nucleotides align to TRBD1. The CDR3 totals 14 residues. V trimming: 2 bases; J trimming: 5 bases; junction bases outside the gene matches: 1. Germline V gene lookup returns CDR1 SEHNR and CDR2 FQNEAQ (reference sequence). The CDR3 DNA reads as TGTGCCAGCAGCTTAACAGGGGGCGATCAGCCCCAGCATTTT. Amino acids: CASSLTGGDQPQHF.

The chain is built from TRBV2 and TRBJ2-3, with 9 bases matching TRBD1. This CDR3 is built from 15 residues. Trimming at V came to 6 bases and at J to 3 bases, leaving 7 bases not matched to a gene. Germline V gene data show CDR1 as SNHLY and CDR2 as FYNNEI. The CDR3 protein is CASSPGTGSTDTQYF. As DNA, the CDR3 is TGTGCCAGCAGCCCAGGGACAGGGTCTACAGATACGCAGTATTTT.

This clonotype appeared many times. The CDR3 DNA reads as TGTGCCAGCAGATCGGGACTAGCGGGGTTACTTCAAGAGACCCAGTACTTC. This encodes CASRSGLAGLLQETQYF. The rearrangement uses TRBV7-6 and TRBJ2-5; TRBD2 agrees at 13 bases. CDR1 is SGHVS and CDR2 is FNYEAQ in the germline V gene. The CDR3 has 17 amino acids. V lost 6 bases and J lost 2; bases outside the gene matches: 9.

The chain combines TRBV7-9 with TRBJ2-7, with unresolved D. V was clipped by 4 bases and J by 3 bases, with 4 bases between them. This CDR3 is built from 11 residues. The germline V gene has CDR1 SEHNR and CDR2 FQNEAQ (reference sequence). The CDR3 here is CASSSHYEQYF. The CDR3 nucleotides read TGTGCCAGCAGCTCCCACTACGAGCAGTACTTC.

The genes are TRBV29-1 and TRBJ2-7; maybe TRBD1 (6 bases). Germline loops: CDR1 SQVTM, CDR2 ANQGSEA. The CDR3 has 11 amino acids. Between the trimmed V and J ends, which lost 3 bases and 7 bases, there was a span of 10 bases. CDR3 loop: CSVDQGSEQYF. The DNA for the CDR3 is TGCAGCGTTGACCAGGGGTCGGAGCAGTACTTC.

The chain joins TRBV28 to TRBJ1-1, with 8 bases aligning to TRBD1. This CDR3 has 16 amino acids. CDR1 and CDR2 (germline): MDHEN, SYDVKM. The trim removed 5 bases at V and 3 bases at J, leaving 11 bases unmatched. For the CDR3, the DNA is TGTGCCAGCAGTCCGATAACAGGGGGAACGGACACTGAAGCTTTCTTT. This sequence encodes CASSPITGGTDTEAFF.

This clonotype has just a few counts. This rearrangement joins TRBV7-2 to TRBJ1-1; the match to TRBD1 covers 7 bases. CDR1 and CDR2 from the germline V gene are SGHTA and FQGNSA. The trim removed 5 bases at V and 2 bases at J, leaving 8 bases unmatched. The CDR3 contains 15 residues. The chain's CDR3 is CASSPDGQVNTEAFF. The CDR3, as DNA: TGTGCCAGCAGCCCAGATGGACAGGTCAACACTGAAGCTTTCTTT.

This clonotype was seen many times. The rearrangement uses TRBV27 and TRBJ2-7; D gene uncertain. CDR3 length equals 13 residues. Trimming stripped 6 bases from V and 0 bases from J, with 9 bases between. Germline V CDR1 and CDR2: MNHEY, SMNVEV (reference sequence). The CDR3 nucleotides read TGTGCCAGCAGGATGGCCGGCTCCTACGAGCAGTACTTC. It translates to CASRMAGSYEQYF.

This clonotype was found many times. The chain links TRBV18 to TRBJ1-1, with 10 bases identical to TRBD1. The CDR3 consists of 13 residues. The V gene's germline CDR1 is KGHSH and CDR2 LQKENI. V shed 8 bases, J shed 4 bases, and the junction held 4 bases outside the gene matches. CDR3 region: CASRTGGSTEAFF. CDR3 coding DNA: TGTGCCAGCCGGACAGGGGGAAGCACTGAAGCTTTCTTT.

Many counts were recorded for this clonotype. The chain uses TRBV5-1 and TRBJ2-5, with 9 positions matching TRBD1. CDR3 length: 14 residues. V lost 0 bases to trimming and J lost 5 bases; unmatched junction nucleotides: 2. Germline CDR1 and CDR2: SGHRS and YFSETQ. CDR3 residues: CASSLATGGETQYF. The CDR3 DNA sequence: TGCGCCAGCAGCTTGGCAACAGGGGGCGAGACCCAGTACTTC.

The V gene is TRBV12-3 or TRBV12-4, the J gene TRBJ1-3; the D gene is possibly TRBD1 (6 bases). V was trimmed by 5 bases and J by 2 bases, leaving 10 bases between them. The CDR3 has 14 residues. The CDR3 reads CASSLAGAGNTIYF. Here the CDR3 DNA reads TGTGCCAGCAGTCTCGCAGGGGCTGGAAACACCATATATTTT.